This entry concerns a single T cell receptor beta chain. CDR3 length equals 15 residues. Unmatched junction bases numbered 11, after V lost 0 bases and J lost 15 bases. Germline CDR1 reads SGHRS; CDR2 reads YFSETQ. TCRdb keeps only in-frame clones here, not all; method: immunoSEQ multiplex PCR. The table records about 27,000 clones, about 91% of them present only once. The sample comes from a study of blood T cell repertoires in COVID-19. Across the whole study: The United States, Italy and Spain were the sources of the acute and convalescent COVID-19 samples. T cells, B-cell-depleted T cells, or PBMCs provided the cDNA or gDNA that served as material.

The TCR originated in a human donor with active COVID-19. The donor label of this sample is uncertain. The chain recombines TRBV5-1 with TRBJ2-1; 11 bases align to TRBD2. Source material: peripheral blood. DNA of the CDR3: TGCGCCAGCAGCTTGGCCCAGACTAGCGGGGCCCGGGCGTTCTTC. It yields the protein CASSLAQTSGARAFF.